This T cell receptor (beta chain) originates from a study of regulatory T cells in long-lasting Graves disease (dated by TCRdb to the early 2020s). Broadly, across the study: Newly diagnosed Graves' disease patients had taken antithyroid drugs for less than 3 months. Patients with persistent Graves' disease were compared with patients with newly diagnosed Graves' disease using TCR sequencing and RNA sequencing of peripheral blood. The study was registered as a clinical trial and conducted in China. A total of roughly 33 samples underwent TCR sequencing: approximately 13 from persistent and some 20 from newly diagnosed Graves' disease patients. General conclusions and limits of the study: Preferential use of TRBV28, TRBJ1-2 and TRBJ2-5 was observed in persistent disease, whereas TRBV20-1 and TRBJ2-1 were favored in newly diagnosed disease. Peripheral blood alone was examined, since thyroid tissue, which constituted the primary lesion, could not be accessed. Patients with persistent disease shared more public clonotypes (over 2,500) than newly diagnosed patients did (roughly 970). Sequencing and analysis were limited to the TCR beta chain. Persistent Graves' disease patients showed lower TCR Shannon entropy and fewer highly expanded clones than newly diagnosed patients, suggesting clonal expansion. As a limitation, the authors acknowledged that the small sample size may reduce accuracy.

Libraries were constructed by multiplex PCR. Sequenced using an Illumina HiSeq 4000. To build TCR beta libraries, CDR3 regions were amplified by Arm-PCR using iRepertoire HTBI primers. Gel purification was performed on PCR products prior to sequencing. Per the authors' processing: Across samples, around 62 TRBV and approximately 15 TRBJ segments were identified and used for gene usage analysis of CDR3 amino acid clonotypes. COPE and FqMerger were used to merge the filtered high-quality paired reads into contigs. Contigs were aligned with BLAST to IMGT TRBV, TRBD and TRBJ reference genes, and CDR3 was defined per IMGT. Clonotypes above 0.1% frequency were classified as highly expanded clones. Shannon entropy served as the measure of repertoire diversity, while the Gini coefficient captured V-J evenness. Clonotypes shared by more than one individual were considered public. Through fastp at Q25 and MiXCR, TCRdb rebuilt clones from the public reads, retaining in-frame beta chains. Every CDR3 protein is listed once, alongside the most common genes and DNA of its rows. In this record, the V and J calls reflect TCRdb's handling and not the investigators' own analysis. This sample comprises 450,000 to 700,000 distinct CDR3 sequences, roughly 14% of them detected only once. 8% to 10% of the sample belongs to the ten largest clones.

Via the germline V gene (reference sequence), CDR1 is LNHDA and CDR2 SQIVND. Taken from cysteine to phenylalanine, the CDR3 has 20 residues. Only the CDR3 portion is preserved as DNA: 60 bases, with reading frame beginning at the first base. V is cut back by 6 bases and J by 5 bases, with 21 bases in the junction unmatched. There are a few counts of this clonotype. Its target antigen remains unknown. Base qualities are not provided; no much larger clone lies one nucleotide away. The time point label, as the study defines it: newly diagnosed GD, antithyroid drugs for less than 3 months. For both TCR sequencing and RNA sequencing, RNA was extracted from PBMCs in TRIzol. The diagnosis of Graves' disease followed American Thyroid Association guidelines. Patients were recruited from an endocrinology department in Xi'an, China. Each patient gave roughly 10 milliliters of peripheral blood, collected in an EDTA anticoagulant tube. Ficoll Paque Plus density gradient separation was used to isolate PBMCs, and no further T cell sorting was done. An Agilent 2100 Bioanalyzer and agarose gel were used to check RNA quality, and a NanoDrop 2000 was used to measure RNA concentration.

This sample also appeared in a second study, on T cells in Graves' hyperthyroidism and ophthalmopathy. The second publication reports: A patient counted as having stable Graves' hyperthyroidism if no progression to ophthalmopathy occurred over 18 months of follow-up. Hyperthyroidism patients were aged 18 to 65 years and newly diagnosed, with disease duration of less than 2 months. Exclusion was applied to patients with uncontrolled infections, other autoimmune diseases, pregnancy or lactation. Diagnoses relied on clinical symptoms, serum thyroxine and TRAb, thyroid ultrasound and orbital computed tomography. The first round of RT-PCR for the TCR CDR3 was performed with the HTBI primer set and the Qiagen OneStep RT-PCR kit. Blood samples also contained most of the expanded thyroid clonotypes (frequency above 0.001), which suggests that blood repertoires may reflect thyroid immune responses. A model built on a 13 V-J signature distinguished ophthalmopathy from stable hyperthyroidism, reaching over 85% sensitivity and 81% to 83% specificity in cross-validation and 80%/75% in testing. During validation, the model predicted progression to ophthalmopathy a median of around 7 months ahead of onset, with approximately 71% sensitivity and roughly 72% specificity. TCR V-J signatures able to tell the groups apart were searched for in a discovery cohort of 95 or so patients, of whom fewer than 45 had Graves' ophthalmopathy and 57 had stable Graves' hyperthyroidism. Prospective prediction of ophthalmopathy was tested in an independent validation cohort consisting of roughly 20 hyperthyroidism patients and approximately 16 patients who later progressed to ophthalmopathy. The 95 to 100 discovery patients were divided at random into training and test sets in a 7:3 ratio. In addition, the study compared T-cell repertoires in thyroid tissue and in blood from six Graves' hyperthyroidism patients. After blood sampling, hyperthyroidism patients were treated with methimazole at a starting dose of 30 mg daily, and ophthalmopathy patients were treated with high-dose intravenous methylprednisolone. Libraries were constructed in a second round of multiplex PCR, after which size selection and purification were performed. Paired-end sequencing of the libraries was performed with 100 bp reads on an Illumina HiSeq2000. SOAPnuke was used to process the raw data, throwing out any read that contained adapters or uncalled bases, had a mean Phred below 15, or lacked an exact constant-primer or identifier match. COPE v1.2.5 was used to merge high-quality paired reads, and clonotypes were defined as unique nucleotide sequences. MiTCR v1.1 was used to align the clonotypes against IMGT TRBV, TRBD and TRBJ reference segments. The analysis was restricted to V-J combinations with a frequency above 0.0001, which together covered over 99% of the repertoires. The TCS score was defined as F50 (clonal expansion) divided by E x V (chaos), with BLOSUM62-based TCRdist calculated between CDR3 peptides within each V-J. Welch's t-statistics and random forest reduced 500 to 650 V-J features to 10 to 15, which were used in a naive Bayes classifier (R e1071). Sample size was not statistically predetermined, and investigators were not blinded to group allocation. TCR Vbeta CDR3 sequencing of 135 peripheral blood samples (approximately 44 ophthalmopathy, 75 hyperthyroidism and approximately 17 progressor patients) is reported in the paper.

The TCR comes from a young man with Graves disease. Donor details come from another sample of the same person, matched by shared clones. This chain joins TRBV19 to TRBJ2-2; 10 bases in between match TRBD1. Material: peripheral blood mononuclear cells (PBMCs), obtained at new diagnosis, from a patient treated with antithyroid drugs. The CDR3 corresponds to CASSPTGRRDRGKWTGELFF. The DNA sequence reads TGTGCCAGTAGCCCTACCGGCCGCCGGGACAGGGGAAAGTGGACCGGGGAGCTGTTTTTT.